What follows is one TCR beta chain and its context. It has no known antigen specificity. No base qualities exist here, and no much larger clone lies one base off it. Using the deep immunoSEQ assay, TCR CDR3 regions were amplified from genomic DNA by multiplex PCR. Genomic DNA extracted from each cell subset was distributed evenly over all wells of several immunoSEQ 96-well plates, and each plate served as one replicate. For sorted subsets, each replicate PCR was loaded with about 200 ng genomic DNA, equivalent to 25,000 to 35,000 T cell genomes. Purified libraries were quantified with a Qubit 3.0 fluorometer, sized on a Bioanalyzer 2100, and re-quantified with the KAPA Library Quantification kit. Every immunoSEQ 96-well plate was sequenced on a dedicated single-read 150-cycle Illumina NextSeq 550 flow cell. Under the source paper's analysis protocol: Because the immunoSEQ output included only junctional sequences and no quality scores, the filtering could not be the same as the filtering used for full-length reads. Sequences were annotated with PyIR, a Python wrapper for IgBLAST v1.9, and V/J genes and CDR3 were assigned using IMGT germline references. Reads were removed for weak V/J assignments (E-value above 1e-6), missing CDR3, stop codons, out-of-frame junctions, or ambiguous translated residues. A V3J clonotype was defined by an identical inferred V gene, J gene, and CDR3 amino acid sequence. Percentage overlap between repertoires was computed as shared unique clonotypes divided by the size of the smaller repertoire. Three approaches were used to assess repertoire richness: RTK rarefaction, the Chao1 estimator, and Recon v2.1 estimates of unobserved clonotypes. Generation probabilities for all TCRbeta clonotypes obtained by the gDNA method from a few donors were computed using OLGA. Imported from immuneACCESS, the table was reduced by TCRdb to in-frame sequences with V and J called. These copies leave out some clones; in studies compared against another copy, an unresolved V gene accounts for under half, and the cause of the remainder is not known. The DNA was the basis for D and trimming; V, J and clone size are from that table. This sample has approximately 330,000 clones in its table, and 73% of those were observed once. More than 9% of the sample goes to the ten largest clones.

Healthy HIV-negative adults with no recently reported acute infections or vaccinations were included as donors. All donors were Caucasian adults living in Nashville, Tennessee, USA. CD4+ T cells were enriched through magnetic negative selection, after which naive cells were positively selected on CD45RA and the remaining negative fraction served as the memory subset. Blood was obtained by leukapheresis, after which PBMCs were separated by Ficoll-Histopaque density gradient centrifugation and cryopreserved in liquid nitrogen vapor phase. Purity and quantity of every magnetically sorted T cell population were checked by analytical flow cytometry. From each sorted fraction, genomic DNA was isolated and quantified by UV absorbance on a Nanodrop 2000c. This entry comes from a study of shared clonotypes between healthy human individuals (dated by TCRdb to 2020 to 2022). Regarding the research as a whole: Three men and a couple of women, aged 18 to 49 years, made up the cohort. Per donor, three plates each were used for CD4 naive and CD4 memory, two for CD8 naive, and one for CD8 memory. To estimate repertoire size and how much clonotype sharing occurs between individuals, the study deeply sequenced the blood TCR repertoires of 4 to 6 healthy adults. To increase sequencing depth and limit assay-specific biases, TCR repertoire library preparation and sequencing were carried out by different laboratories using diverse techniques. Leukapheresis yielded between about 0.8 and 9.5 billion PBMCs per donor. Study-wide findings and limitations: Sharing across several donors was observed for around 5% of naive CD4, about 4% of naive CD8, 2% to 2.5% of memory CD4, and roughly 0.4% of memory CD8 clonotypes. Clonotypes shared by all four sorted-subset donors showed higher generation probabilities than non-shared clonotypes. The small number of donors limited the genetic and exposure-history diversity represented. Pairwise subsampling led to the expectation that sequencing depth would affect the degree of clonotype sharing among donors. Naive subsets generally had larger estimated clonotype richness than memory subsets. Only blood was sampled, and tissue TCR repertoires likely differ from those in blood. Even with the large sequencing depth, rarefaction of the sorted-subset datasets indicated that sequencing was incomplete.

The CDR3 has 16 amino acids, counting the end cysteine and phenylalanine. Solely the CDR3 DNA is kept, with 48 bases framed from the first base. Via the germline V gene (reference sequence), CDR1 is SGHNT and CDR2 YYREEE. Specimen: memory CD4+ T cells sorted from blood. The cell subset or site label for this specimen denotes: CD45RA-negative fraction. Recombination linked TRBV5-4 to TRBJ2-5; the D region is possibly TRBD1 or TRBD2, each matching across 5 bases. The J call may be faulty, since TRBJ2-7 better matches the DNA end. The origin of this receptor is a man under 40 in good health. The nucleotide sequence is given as TGTGCCAGCAGCTTCGTGAGGGGTCCCCCACCTTACGAGCAGTACTTC. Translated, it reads CASSFVRGPPPYEQYF.